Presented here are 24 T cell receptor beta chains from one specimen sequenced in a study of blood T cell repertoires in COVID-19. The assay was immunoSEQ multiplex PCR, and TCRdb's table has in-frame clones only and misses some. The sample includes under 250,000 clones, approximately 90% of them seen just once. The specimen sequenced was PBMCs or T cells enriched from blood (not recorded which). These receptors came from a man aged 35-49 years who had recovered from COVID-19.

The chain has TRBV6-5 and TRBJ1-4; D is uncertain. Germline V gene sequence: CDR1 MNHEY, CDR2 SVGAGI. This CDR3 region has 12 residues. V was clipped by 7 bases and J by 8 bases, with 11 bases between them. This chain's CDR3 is CASKDPGEKLFF. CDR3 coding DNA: TGTGCCAGCAAGGACCCGGGGGAAAAACTGTTTTTT.

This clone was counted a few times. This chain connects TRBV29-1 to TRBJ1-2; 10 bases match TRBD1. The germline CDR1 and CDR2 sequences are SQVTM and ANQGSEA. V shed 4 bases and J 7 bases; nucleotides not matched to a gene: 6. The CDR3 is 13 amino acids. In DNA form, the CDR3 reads TGCAGCGTTGGACAGGGGGCGACGAGTGGCTACACCTTC. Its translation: CSVGQGATSGYTF.

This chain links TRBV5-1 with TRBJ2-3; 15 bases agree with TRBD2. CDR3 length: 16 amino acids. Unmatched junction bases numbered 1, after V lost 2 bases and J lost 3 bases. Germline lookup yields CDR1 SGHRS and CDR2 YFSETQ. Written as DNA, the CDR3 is TGCGCCAGCAGCTTAGGGACTAGCGGGGGGACAGATACGCAGTATTTT. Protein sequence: CASSLGTSGGTDTQYF.

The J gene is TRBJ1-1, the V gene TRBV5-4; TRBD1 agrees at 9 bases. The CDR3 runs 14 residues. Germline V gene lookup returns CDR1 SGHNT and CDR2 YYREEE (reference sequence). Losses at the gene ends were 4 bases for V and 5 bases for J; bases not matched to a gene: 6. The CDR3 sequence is CASSEGQGRTEAFF. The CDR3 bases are TGTGCCAGCAGCGAGGGACAGGGACGGACTGAAGCTTTCTTT.

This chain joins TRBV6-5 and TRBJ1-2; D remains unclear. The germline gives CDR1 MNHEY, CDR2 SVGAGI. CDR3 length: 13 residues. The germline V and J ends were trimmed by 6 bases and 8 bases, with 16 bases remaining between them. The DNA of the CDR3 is TGTGCCAGCAGATTTACAGAACGATGGGGCTACACCTTC. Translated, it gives CASRFTERWGYTF.

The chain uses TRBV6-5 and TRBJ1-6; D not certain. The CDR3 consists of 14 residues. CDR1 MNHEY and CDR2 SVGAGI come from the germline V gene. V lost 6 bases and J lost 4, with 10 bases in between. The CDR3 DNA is TGTGCCAGCAGCCCGAGGCAGTATAATTCACCCCTCCACTTT. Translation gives CASSPRQYNSPLHF.

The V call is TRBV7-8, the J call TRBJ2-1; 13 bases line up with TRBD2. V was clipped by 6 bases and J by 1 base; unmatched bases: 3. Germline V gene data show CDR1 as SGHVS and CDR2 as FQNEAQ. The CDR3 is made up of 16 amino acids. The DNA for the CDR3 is TGTGCCAGCAGACGGACTAGCGGGAGATCCTACAATGAGCAGTTCTTC. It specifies CASRRTSGRSYNEQFF.

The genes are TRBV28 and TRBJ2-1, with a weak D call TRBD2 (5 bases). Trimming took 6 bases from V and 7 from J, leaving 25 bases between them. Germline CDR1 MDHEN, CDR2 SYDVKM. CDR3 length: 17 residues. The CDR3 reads CASRRTPLVRIRNEQFF. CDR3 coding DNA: TGTGCCAGCAGGAGGACTCCGCTTGTTAGAATCCGAAATGAGCAGTTCTTC.

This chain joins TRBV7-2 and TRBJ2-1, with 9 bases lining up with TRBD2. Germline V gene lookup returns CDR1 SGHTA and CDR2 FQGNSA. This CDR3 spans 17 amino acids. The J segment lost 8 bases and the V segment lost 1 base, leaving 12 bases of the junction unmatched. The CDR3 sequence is CASSLVGGTSSYYEQFF. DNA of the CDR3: TGTGCCAGCAGCTTAGTCGGTGGGACTAGCAGTTATTATGAGCAGTTCTTC.

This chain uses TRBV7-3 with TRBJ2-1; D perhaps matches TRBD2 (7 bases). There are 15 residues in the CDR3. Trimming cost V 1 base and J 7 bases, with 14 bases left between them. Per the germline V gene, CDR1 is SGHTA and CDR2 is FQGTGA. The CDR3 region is CASSLNGGHNNEQFF. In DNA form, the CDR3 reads TGTGCCAGCAGCTTAAACGGGGGGCACAATAATGAGCAGTTCTTC.

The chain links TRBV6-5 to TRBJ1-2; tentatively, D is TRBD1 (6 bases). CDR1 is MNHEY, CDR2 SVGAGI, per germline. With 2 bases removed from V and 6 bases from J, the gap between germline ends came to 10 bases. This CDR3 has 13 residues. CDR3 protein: CASSYGTRDGYTF. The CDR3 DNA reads TGTGCCAGCAGTTACGGGACACGTGATGGCTACACCTTC.

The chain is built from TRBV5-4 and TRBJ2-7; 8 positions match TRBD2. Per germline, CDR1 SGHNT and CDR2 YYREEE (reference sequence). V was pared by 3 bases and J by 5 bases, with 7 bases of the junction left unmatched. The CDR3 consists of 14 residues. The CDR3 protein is CASSSRGGVDEQYF. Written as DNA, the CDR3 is TGTGCCAGCAGCTCTCGGGGGGGCGTCGACGAGCAGTACTTC.

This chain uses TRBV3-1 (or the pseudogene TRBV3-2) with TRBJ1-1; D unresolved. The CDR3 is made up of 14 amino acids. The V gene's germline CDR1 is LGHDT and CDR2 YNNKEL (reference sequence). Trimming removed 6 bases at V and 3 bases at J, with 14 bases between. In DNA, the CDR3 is TGTGCCAGCAGTACCTGGGCTTATGACACTGAAGCTTTCTTT. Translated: CASSTWAYDTEAFF.

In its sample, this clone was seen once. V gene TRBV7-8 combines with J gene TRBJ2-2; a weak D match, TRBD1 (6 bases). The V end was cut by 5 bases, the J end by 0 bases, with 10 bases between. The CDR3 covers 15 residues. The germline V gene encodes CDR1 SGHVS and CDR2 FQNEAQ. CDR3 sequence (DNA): TGTGCCAGCAGCCCCGGACAGACGAACACCGGGGAGCTGTTTTTT. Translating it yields CASSPGQTNTGELFF.

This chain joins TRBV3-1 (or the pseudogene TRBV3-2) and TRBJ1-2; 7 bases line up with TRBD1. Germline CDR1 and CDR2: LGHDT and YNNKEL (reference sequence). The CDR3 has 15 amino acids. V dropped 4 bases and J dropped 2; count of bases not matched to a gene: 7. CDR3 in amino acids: CASSLHRGQNYGYTF. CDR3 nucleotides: TGTGCCAGCAGCCTCCACCGGGGACAGAACTATGGCTACACCTTC.

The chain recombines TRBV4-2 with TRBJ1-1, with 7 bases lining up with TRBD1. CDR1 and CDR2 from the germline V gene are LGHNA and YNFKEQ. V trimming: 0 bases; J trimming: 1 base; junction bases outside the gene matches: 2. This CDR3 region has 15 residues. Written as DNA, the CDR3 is TGTGCCAGCAGCCAAGAGGCAGGGGGGAACACTGAAGCTTTCTTT. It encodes CASSQEAGGNTEAFF.

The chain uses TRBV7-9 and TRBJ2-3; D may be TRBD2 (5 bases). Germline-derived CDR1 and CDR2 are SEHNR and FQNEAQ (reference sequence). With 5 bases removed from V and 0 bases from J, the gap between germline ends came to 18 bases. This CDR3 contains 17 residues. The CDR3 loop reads CASSQEDVATSTDTQYF. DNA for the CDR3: TGTGCCAGCAGCCAAGAAGACGTAGCGACTAGCACAGATACGCAGTATTTT.

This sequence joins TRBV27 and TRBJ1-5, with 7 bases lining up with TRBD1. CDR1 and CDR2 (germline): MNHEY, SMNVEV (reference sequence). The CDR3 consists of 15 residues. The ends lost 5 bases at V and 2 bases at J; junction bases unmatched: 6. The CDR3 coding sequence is TGTGCCAGCAGTGATCAGGGGGAACGCAATCAGCCCCAGCATTTT. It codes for CASSDQGERNQPQHF.

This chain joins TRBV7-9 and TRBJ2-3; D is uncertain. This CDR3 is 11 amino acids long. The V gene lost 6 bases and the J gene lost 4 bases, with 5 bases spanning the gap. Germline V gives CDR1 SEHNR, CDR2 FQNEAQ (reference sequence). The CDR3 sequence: CASRSADTQYF. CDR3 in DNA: TGTGCCAGCAGATCAGCAGATACGCAGTATTTT.

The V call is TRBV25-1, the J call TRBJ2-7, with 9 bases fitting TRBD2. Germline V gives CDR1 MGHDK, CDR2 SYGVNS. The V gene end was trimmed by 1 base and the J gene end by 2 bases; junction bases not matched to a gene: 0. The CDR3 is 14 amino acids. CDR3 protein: CASSESSGAYEQYF. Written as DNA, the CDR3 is TGTGCCAGCAGTGAATCTAGCGGGGCCTACGAGCAGTACTTC.

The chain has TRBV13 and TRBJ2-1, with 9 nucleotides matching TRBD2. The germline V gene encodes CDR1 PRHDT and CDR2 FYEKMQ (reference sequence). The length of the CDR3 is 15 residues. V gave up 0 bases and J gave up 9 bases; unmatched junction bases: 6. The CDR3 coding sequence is TGTGCCAGCAGCTTAGGAATAGCGGGAGTGCGTGAGCAGTTCTTC. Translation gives CASSLGIAGVREQFF.

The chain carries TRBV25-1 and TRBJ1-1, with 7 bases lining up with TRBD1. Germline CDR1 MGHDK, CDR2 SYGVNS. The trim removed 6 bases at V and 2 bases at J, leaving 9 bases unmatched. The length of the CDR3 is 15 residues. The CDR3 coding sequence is TGTGCCAGCAGACAGACAGGGACCAAAAACACTGAAGCTTTCTTT. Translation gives CASRQTGTKNTEAFF.

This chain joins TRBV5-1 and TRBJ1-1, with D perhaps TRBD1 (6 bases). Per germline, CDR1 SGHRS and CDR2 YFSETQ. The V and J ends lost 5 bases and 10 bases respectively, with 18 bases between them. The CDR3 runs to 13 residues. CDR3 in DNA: TGCGCCAGCAGGACTGAGCCGGACAGTCGAGCTTTCTTT. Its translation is CASRTEPDSRAFF.

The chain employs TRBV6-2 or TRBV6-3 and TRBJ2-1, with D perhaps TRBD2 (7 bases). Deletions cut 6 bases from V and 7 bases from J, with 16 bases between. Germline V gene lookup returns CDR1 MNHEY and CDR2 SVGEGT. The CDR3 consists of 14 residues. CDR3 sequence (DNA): TGTGCCAGCAGCCTCTGGGGGGGCGGAAATGAGCAGTTCTTC. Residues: CASSLWGGGNEQFF.